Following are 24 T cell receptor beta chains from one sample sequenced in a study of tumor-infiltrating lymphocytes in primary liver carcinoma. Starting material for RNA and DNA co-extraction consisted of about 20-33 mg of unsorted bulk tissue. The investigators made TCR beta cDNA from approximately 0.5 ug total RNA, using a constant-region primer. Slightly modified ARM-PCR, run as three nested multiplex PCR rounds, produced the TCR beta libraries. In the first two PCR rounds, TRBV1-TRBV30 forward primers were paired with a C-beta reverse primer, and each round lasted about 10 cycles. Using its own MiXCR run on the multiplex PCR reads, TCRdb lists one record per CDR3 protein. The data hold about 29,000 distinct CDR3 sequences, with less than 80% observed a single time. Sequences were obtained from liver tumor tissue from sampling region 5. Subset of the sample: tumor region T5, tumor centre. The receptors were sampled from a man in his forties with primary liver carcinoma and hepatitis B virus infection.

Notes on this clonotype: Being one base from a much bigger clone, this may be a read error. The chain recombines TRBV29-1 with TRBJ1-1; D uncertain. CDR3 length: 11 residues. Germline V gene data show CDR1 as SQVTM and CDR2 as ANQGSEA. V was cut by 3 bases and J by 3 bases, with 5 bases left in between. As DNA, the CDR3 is TGCAGCGTTGATTCGGACACTGAAGCTTTCTTT. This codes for CSVDSDTEAFF.

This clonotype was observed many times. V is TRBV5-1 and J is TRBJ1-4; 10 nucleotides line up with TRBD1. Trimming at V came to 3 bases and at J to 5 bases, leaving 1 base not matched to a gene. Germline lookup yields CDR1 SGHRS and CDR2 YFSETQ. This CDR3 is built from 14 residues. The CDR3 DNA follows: TGCGCCAGCAGCTCGGGACAGGGGAATGAAAAACTGTTTTTT. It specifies CASSSGQGNEKLFF.

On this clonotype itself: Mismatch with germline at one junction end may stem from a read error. CDR3 protein: CGVPCSGGTGELFF. In DNA form, the CDR3 reads TGCGGCGTTCCATGTAGCGGAGGGACCGGGGAGCTGTTTTTT. The rearrangement links TRBV29-1 to TRBJ2-2; TRBD2 is a possible D gene (6 bases). The germline V gene has CDR1 SQVTM and CDR2 ANQGSEA. The CDR3 totals 14 residues.

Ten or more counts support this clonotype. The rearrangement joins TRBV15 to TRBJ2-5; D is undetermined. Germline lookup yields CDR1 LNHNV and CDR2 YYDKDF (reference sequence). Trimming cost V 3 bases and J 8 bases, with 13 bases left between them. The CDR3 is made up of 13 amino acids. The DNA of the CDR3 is TGTGCCACCAGCAGGAGTCCCATAAGCACCCAGTACTTC. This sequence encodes CATSRSPISTQYF.

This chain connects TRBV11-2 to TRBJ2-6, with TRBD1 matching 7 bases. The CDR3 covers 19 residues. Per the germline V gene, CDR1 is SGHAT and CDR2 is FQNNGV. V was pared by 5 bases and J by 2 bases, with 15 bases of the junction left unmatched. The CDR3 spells CASSEPPGQQFPGANVLTF. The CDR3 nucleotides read TGTGCCAGCAGCGAGCCCCCGGGACAGCAGTTCCCTGGGGCCAACGTCCTGACTTTC.

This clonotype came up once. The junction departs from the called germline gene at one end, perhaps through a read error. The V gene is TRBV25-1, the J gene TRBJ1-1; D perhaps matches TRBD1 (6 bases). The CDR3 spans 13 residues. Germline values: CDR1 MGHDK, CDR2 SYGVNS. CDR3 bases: TGTGACAGCAGGGGACCCTCGAATACTGAAGCTTTCTTT. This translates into CDSRGPSNTEAFF.

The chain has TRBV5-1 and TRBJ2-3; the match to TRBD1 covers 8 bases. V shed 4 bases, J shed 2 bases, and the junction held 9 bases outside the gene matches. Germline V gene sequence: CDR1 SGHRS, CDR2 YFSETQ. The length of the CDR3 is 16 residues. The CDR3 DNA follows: TGCGCCAGCAGCCTCCGGACAGGGAAGGACACAGATACGCAGTATTTT. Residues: CASSLRTGKDTDTQYF.

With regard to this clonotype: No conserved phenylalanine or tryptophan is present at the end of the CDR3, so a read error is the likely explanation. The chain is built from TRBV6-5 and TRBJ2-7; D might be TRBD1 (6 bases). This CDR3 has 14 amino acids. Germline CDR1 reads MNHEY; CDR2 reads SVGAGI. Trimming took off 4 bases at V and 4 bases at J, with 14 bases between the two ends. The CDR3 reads CASSWTASSYEQYL. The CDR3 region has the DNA TGTGCCAGCAGTTGGACAGCTAGCTCTTACGAGCAGTACCTC.

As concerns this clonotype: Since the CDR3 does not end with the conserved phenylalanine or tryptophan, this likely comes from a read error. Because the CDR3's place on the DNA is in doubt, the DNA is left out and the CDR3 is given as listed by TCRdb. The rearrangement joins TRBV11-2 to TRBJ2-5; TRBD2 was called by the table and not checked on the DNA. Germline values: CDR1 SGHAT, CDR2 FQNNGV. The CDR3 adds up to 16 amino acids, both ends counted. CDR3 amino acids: CASSQTPGGRKETKYI.

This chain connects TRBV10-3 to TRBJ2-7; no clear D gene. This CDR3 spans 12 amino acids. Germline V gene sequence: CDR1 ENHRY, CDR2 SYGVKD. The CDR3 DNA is TGTGTCACCAGTGAAGCCGGGCAAGAACAGTACTTC. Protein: CVTSEAGQEQYF.

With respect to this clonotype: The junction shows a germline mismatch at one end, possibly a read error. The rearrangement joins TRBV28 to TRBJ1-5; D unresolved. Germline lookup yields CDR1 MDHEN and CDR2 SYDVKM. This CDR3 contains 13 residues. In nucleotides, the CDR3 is TGTGCCATCTCCATAGGGCCCCGTCAGCCCCAGCATTTC. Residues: CAISIGPRQPQHF.

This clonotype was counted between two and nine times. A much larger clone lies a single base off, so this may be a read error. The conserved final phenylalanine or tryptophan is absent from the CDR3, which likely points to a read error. The CDR3 loop reads CRSEHQETQYL. The CDR3 DNA reads as TGCAGGTCGGAGCACCAAGAGACCCAGTACTTA. The V and J genes are TRBV20-1 and TRBJ2-5; no clear D gene. Germline V gives CDR1 DFQATT, CDR2 SNEGSKA (reference sequence). The CDR3 is 11 residues long.

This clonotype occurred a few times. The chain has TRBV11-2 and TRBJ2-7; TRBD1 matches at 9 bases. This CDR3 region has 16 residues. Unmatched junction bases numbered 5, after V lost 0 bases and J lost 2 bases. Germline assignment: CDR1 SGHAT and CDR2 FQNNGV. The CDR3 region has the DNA TGTGCCAGCAGCTTAGATCGCAGACAGGGGGCCTACGAGCAGTACTTC. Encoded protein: CASSLDRRQGAYEQYF.

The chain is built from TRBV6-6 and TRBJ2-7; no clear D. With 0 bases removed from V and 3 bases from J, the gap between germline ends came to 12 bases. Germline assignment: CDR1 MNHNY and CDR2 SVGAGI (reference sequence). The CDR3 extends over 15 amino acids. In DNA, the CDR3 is TGTGCCAGCAGTTACTCTGGGAAACCTATCTACGAGCAGTACTTC. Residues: CASSYSGKPIYEQYF.

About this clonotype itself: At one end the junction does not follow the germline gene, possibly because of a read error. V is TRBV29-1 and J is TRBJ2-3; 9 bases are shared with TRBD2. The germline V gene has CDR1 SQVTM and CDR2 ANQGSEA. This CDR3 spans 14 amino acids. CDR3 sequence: CSALTSGGGGRQYF. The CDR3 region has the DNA TGCAGCGCCCTGACTAGCGGAGGGGGGGGTAGGCAGTATTTC.

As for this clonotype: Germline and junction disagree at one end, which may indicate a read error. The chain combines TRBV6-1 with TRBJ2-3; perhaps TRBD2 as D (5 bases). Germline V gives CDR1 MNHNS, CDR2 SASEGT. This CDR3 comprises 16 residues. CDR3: CASSALGGSSIDTQYF. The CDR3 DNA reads TGTGCCAGCAGTGCGCTTGGCGGGTCTAGCATAGATACGCAGTATTTC.

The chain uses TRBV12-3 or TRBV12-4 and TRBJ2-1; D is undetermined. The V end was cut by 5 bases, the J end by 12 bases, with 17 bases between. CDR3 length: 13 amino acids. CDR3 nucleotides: TGTGCCAGCAGTCAGAAAAAATACAATAGGCAGTTCTTC. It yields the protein CASSQKKYNRQFF.

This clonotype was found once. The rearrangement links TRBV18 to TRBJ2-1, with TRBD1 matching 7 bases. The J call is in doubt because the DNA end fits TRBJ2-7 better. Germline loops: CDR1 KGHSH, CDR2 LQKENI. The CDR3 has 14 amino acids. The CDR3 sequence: CASSPRTGENEQYF. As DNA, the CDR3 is TGTGCCAGCTCACCAAGGACAGGAGAAAATGAGCAGTACTTC.

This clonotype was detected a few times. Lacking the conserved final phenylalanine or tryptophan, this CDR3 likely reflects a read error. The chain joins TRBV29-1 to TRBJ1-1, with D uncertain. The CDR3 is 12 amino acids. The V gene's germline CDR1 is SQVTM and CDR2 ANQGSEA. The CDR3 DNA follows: TGCAACGTCGAGATAGGGAGCACTGAAGCTTTCTCT. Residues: CNVEIGSTEAFS.

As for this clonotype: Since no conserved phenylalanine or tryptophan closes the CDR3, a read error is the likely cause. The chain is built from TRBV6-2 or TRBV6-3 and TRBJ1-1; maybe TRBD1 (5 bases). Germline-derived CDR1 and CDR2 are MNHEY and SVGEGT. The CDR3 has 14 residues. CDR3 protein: CASSYPELDTEAFY. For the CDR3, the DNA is TGTGCCAGCAGTTACCCAGAGCTGGACACCGAAGCTTTCTAT.

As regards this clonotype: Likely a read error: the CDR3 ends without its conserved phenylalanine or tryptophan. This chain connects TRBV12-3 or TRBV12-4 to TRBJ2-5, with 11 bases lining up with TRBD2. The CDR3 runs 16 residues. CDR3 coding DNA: TGTTCCAGCAGCCAAACTAGCGGGAGAGCACAAGAGACCCAGTACCTC. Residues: CSSSQTSGRAQETQYL.

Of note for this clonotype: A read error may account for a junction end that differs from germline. The CDR3 bases are TGCGCCAGCAGCTTATCAGCGAACACCGGGGAACTGCTTTTT. It is translated as CASSLSANTGELLF. This chain connects TRBV5-1 to TRBJ2-2; D is possibly TRBD2 (5 bases). Germline lookup yields CDR1 SGHRS and CDR2 YFSETQ. This CDR3 comprises 14 residues.

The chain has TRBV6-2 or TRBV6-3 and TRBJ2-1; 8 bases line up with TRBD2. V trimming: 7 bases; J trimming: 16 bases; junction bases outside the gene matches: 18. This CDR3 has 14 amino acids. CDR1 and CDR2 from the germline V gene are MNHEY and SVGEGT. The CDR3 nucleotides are TGTGCCAGCAACTACCAGCGGGAGCGCCCCTGCCACTTCTTC. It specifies CASNYQRERPCHFF.

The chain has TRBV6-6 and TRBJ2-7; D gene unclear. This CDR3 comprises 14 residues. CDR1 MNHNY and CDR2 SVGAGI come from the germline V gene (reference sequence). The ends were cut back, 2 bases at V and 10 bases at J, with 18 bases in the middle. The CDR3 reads CASSYGIGDSDQYF. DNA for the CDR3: TGTGCCAGCAGTTACGGGATAGGTGATAGTGATCAGTACTTC.